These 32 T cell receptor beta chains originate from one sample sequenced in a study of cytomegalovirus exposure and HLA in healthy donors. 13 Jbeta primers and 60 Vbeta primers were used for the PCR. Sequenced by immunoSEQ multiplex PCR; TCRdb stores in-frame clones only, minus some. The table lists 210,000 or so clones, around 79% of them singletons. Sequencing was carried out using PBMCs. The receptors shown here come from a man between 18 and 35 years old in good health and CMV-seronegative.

For the CDR3, the DNA is TGTGCCAGCAGCCCACAGGGTCATGGCTACACCTTC. It codes for CASSPQGHGYTF. The V gene is TRBV7-9, the J gene TRBJ1-2, with a tentative D call TRBD1 (6 bases). CDR1 SEHNR and CDR2 FQNEAQ come from the germline V gene (reference sequence). CDR3 length: 12 residues. V was shortened by 5 bases and J by 6 bases, with 10 bases between the two germline ends.

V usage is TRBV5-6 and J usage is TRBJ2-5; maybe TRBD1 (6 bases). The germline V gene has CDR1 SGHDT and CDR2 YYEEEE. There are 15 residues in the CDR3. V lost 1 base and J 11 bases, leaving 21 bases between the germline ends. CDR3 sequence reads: CASSLSPGVYGEQYF. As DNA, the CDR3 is TGTGCCAGCAGCTTGTCTCCAGGGGTCTATGGGGAGCAGTACTTC.

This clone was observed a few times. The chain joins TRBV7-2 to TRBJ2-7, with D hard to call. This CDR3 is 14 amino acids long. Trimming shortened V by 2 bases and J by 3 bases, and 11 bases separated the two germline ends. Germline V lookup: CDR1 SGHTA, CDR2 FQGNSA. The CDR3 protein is CASSLSRNSYEQYF. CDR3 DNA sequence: TGTGCCAGCAGCTTAAGTAGAAACAGCTACGAGCAGTACTTC.

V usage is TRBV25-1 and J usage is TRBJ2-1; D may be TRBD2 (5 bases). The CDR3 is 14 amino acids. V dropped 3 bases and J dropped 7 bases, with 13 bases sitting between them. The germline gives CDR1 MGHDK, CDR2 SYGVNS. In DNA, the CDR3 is TGTGCCAGCAGTGATTGGTCCGGGGAAAATGAGCAGTTCTTC. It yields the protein CASSDWSGENEQFF.

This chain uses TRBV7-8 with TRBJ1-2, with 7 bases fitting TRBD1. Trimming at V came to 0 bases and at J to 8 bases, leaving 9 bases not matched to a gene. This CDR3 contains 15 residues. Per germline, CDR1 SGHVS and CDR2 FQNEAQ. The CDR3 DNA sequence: TGTGCCAGCAGCTTAGCTTCGGTTCAGGGGGGCGGCTACACCTTC. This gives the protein CASSLASVQGGGYTF.

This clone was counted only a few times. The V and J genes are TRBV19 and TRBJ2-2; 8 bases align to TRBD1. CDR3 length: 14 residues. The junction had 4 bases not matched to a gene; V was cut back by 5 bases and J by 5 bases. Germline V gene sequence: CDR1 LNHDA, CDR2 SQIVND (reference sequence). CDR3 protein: CASSVDRGTGELFF. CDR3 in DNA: TGTGCCAGTAGTGTCGACAGGGGAACCGGGGAGCTGTTTTTT.

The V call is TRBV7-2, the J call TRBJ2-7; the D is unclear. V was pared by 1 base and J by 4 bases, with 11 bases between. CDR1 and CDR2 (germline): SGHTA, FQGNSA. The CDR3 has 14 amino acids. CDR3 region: CASSLGGRQYEQYF. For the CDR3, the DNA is TGTGCCAGCAGCTTAGGTGGCAGGCAGTACGAGCAGTACTTC.

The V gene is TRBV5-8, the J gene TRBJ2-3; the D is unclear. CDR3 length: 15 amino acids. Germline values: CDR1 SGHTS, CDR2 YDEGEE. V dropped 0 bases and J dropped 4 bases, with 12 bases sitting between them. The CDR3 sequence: CASSLAQAAPDTQYF. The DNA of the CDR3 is TGTGCCAGCAGCTTGGCCCAGGCAGCTCCAGATACGCAGTATTTT.

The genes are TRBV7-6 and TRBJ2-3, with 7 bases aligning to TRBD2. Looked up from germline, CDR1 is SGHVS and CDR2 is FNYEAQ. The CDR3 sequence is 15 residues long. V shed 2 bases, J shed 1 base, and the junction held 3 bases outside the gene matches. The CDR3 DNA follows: TGTGCCAGCAGCTTATACGCGGGGGGCACAGATACGCAGTATTTT. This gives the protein CASSLYAGGTDTQYF.

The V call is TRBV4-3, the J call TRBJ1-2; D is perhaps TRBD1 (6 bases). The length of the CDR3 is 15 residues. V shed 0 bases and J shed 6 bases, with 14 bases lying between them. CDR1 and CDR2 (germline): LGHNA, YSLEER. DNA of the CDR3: TGCGCCAGCAGCCAAGATATAGAGGGGGGGAATGGCTACACCTTC. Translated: CASSQDIEGGNGYTF.

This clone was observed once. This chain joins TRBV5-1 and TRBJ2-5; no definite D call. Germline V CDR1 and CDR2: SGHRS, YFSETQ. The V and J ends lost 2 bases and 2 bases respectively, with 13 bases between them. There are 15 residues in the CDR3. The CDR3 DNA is TGCGCCAGCAGCTTCACGGAGCGCTCACAAGAGACCCAGTACTTC. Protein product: CASSFTERSQETQYF.

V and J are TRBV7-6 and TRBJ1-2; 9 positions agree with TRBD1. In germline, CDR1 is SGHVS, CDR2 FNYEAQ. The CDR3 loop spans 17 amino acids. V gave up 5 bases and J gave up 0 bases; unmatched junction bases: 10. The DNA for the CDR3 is TGTGCCAGCAGCCCGTTCAATACAGGGGGCACTAACTATGGCTACACCTTC. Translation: CASSPFNTGGTNYGYTF.

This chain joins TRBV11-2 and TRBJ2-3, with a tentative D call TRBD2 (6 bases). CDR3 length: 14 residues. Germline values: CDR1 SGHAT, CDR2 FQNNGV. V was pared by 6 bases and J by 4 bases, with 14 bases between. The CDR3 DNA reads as TGTGCCAGCAGTCAGGAGGGGTGGGCAGATACGCAGTATTTT. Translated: CASSQEGWADTQYF.

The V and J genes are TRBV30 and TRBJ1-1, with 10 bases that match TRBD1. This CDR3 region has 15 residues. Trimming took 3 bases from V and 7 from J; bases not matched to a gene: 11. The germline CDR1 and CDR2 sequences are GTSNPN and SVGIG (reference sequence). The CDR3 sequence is CAWRPPWDRGGEAFF. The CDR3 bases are TGTGCCTGGAGGCCCCCCTGGGACAGGGGTGGTGAAGCTTTCTTT.

CDR3 sequence: CASSIQGPSYEQYF. The CDR3 region has the DNA TGTGCCAGTAGTATCCAGGGGCCCTCCTACGAGCAGTACTTC. The chain has TRBV19 and TRBJ2-7; D perhaps matches TRBD1 (6 bases). In germline, CDR1 is LNHDA, CDR2 SQIVND (reference sequence). V was trimmed by 3 bases and J by 0 bases, leaving 9 bases between them. This CDR3 region has 14 residues.

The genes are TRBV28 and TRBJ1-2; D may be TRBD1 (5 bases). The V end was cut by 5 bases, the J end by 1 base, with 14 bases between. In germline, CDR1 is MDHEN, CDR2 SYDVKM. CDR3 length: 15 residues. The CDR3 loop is CASSPETASNYGYTF. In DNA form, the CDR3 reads TGTGCCAGCAGTCCTGAGACAGCGAGTAACTATGGCTACACCTTC.

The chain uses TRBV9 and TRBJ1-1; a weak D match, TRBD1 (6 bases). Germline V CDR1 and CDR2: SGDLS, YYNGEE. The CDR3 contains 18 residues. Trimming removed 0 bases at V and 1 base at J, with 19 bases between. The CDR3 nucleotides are TGTGCCAGCAGCGTAGTTGCGGGGGCGGGCGAAGGGAACACTGAAGCTTTCTTT. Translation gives CASSVVAGAGEGNTEAFF.

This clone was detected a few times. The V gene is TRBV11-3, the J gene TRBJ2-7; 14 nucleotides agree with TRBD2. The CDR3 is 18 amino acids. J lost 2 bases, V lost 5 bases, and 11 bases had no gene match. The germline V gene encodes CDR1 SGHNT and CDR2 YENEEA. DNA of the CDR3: TGTGCCAGCAGCCCGGAGACTAGCGGGAGGGCCGGGACCTACGAGCAGTACTTC. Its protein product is CASSPETSGRAGTYEQYF.

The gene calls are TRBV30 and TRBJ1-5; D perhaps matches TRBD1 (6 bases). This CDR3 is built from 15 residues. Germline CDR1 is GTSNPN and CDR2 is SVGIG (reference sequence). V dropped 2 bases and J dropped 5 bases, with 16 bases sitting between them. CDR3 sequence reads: CAWSTQGLGDQPQHF. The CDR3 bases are TGTGCCTGGAGTACCCAGGGGTTAGGGGATCAGCCCCAGCATTTT.

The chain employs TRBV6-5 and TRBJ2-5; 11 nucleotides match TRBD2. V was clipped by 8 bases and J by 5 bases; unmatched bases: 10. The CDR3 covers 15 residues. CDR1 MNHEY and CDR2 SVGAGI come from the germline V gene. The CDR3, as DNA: TGTGCCAGCGGCTATAGCGGGGGGGCTGGGGAGACCCAGTACTTC. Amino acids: CASGYSGGAGETQYF.

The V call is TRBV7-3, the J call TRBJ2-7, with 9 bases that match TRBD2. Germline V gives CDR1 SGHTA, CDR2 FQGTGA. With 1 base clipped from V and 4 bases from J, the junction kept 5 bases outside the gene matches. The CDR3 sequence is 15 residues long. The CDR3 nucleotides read TGTGCCAGCAGCTTAAAAGGCGGGAGGGAATACGAGCAGTACTTC. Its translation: CASSLKGGREYEQYF.

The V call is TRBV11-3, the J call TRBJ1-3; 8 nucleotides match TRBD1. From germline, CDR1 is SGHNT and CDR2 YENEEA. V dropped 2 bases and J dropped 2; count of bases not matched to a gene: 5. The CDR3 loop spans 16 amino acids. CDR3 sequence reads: CASSLTTGATGNTIYF. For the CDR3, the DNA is TGTGCCAGCAGCTTAACGACAGGGGCAACTGGAAACACCATATATTTT.

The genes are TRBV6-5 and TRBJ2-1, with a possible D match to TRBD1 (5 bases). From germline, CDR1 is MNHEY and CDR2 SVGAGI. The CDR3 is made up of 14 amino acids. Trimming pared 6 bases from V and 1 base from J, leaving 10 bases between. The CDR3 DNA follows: TGTGCCAGCAGACCCCAGGGATCCTACAATGAGCAGTTCTTC. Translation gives CASRPQGSYNEQFF.

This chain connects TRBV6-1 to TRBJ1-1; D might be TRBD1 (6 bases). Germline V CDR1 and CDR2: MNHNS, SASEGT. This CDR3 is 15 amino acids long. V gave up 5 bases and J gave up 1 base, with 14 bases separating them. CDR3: CASSSPDRPNTEAFF. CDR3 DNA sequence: TGTGCCAGCAGTTCCCCGGACAGACCGAACACTGAAGCTTTCTTT.

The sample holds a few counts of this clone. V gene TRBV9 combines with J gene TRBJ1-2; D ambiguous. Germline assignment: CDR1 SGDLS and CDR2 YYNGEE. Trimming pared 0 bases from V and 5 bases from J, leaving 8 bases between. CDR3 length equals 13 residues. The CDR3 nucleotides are TGTGCCAGCAGCGTAGATCCGAGTTATGGCTACACCTTC. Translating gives CASSVDPSYGYTF.

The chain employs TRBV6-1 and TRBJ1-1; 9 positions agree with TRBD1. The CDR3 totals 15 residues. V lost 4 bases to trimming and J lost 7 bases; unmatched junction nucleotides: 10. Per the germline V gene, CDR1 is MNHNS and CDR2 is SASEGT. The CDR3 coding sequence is TGTGCCAGCAGTGCCGGGACAGGGATCCCTGGTGAAGCTTTCTTT. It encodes CASSAGTGIPGEAFF.

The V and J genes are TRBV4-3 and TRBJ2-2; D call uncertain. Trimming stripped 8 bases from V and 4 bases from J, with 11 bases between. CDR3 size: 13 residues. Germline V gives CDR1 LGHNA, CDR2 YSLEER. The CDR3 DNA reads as TGCGCCAGCTGCGCCTTGAGCACCGGGGAGCTGTTTTTT. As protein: CASCALSTGELFF.

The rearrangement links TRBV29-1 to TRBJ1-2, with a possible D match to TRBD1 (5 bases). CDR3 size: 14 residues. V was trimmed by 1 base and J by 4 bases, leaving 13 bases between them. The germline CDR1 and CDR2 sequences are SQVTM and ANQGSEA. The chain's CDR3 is CSVEGRGLSYGYTF. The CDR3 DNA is TGCAGCGTTGAAGGACGGGGGTTGAGCTATGGCTACACCTTC.

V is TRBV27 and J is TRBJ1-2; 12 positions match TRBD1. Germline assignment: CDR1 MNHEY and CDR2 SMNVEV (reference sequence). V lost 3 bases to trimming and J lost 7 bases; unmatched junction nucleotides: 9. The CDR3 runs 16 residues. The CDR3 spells CASSFSSGQGAGGYTF. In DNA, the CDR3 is TGTGCCAGCAGTTTCTCCTCGGGACAGGGGGCAGGTGGCTACACCTTC.

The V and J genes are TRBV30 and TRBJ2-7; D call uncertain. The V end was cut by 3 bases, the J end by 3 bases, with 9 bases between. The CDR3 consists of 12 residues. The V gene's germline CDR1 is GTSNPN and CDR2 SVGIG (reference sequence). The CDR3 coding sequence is TGTGCCTGGAGCCGCTTTAGCTACGAGCAGTACTTC. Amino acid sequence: CAWSRFSYEQYF.

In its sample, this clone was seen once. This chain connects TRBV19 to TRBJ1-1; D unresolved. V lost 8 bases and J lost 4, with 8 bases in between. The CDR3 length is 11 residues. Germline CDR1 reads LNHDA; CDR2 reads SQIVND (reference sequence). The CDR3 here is CASSRITEAFF. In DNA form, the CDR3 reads TGTGCCAGTTCGCGGATCACTGAAGCTTTCTTT.

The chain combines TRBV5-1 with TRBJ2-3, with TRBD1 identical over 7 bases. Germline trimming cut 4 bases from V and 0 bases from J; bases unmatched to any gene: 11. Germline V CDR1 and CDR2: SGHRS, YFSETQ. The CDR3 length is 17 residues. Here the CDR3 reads CASSKTEQGYSTDTQYF. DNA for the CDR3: TGCGCCAGCAGCAAGACTGAACAGGGGTACAGCACAGATACGCAGTATTTT.